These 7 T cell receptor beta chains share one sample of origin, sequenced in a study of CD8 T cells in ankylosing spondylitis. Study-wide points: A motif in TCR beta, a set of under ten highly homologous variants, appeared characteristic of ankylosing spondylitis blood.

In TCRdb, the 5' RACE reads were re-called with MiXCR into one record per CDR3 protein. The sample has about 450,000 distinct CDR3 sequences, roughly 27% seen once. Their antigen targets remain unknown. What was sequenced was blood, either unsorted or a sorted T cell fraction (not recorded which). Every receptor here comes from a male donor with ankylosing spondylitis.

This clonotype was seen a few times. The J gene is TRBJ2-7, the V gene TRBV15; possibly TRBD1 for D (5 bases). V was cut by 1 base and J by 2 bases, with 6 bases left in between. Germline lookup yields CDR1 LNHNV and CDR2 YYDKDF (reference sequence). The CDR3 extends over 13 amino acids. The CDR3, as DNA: TGTGCCACCAGCAGAGGACAGACCTACGAGCAGTACTTC. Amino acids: CATSRGQTYEQYF. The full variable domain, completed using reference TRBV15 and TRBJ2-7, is DAMVIQNPRYQVTQFGKPVTLSCSQTLNHNVMYWYQQKSSQAPKLLFHYYDKDFNNEADTPDNFQSRRPNTSFCFLDIRSPGLGDTAMYLCATSRGQTYEQYFGPGTRLTVT.

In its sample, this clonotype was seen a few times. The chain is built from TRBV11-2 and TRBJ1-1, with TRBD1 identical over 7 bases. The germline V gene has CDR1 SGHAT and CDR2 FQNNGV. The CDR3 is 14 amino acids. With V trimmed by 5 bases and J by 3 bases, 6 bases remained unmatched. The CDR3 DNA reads TGTGCCAGCAGCGGTGGACAGGCGTACACTGAAGCTTTCTTT. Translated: CASSGGQAYTEAFF.

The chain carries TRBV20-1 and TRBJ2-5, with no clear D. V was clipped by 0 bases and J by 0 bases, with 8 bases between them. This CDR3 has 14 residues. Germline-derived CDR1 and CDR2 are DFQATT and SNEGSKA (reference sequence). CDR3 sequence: CSARDPRDQETQYF. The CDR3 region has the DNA TGCAGTGCTAGAGATCCGAGAGACCAAGAGACCCAGTACTTC.

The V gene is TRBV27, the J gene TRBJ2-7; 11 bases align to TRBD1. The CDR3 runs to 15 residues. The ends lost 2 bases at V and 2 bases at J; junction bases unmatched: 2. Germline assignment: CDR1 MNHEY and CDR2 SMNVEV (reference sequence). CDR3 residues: CASSLGQGAPYEQYV. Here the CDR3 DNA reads TGTGCCAGCAGTTTAGGACAGGGGGCTCCCTACGAGCAGTACGTC.

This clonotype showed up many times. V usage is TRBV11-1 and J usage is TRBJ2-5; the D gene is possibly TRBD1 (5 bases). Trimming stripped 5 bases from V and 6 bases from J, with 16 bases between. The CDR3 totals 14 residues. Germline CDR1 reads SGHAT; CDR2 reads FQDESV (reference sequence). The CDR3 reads CASSGLQGRQTQYF. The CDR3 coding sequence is TGTGCCAGCAGCGGCCTTCAGGGCAGGCAGACCCAGTACTTC.

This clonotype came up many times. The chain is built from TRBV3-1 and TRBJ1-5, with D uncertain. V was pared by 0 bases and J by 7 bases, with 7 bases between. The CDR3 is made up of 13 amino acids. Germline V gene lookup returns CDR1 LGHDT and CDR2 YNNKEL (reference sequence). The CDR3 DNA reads TGTGCCAGCAGCCAAGATTCCGCGCAGCCCCAGCATTTT. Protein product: CASSQDSAQPQHF.

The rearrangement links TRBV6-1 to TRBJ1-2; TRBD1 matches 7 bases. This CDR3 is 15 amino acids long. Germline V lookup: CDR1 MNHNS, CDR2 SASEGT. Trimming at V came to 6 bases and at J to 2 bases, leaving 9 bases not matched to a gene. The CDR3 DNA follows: TGTGCCAGCAGAACTAGACCGACAGGGAACTATGGCTACACCTTC. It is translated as CASRTRPTGNYGYTF.